Here is one T cell receptor (beta chain) with its context. Antigen unknown. The V gene lost 0 bases and the J gene lost 3 bases, with 15 bases spanning the gap. The germline V gene has CDR1 DFQATT and CDR2 SNEGSKA (reference sequence). The CDR3 sequence is 15 residues long. The record originates from a study of blood T cells in healthy people across ages. The study, taken as a whole, reports: Correlation between TCR beta diversity and naive T cell percentage was strong.

PCR was performed a second time for roughly 6 to 12 cycles using a sample-barcoded 5' primer and a J-beta primer mix. The authors tagged each cDNA molecule using a template-switch adaptor with 12 random nucleotides. TCRdb redid the calling of the 5' RACE reads with MiXCR, one entry per CDR3 protein. The sample holds about 800,000 distinct CDR3 sequences, 55% to 75% seen once. This chain links TRBV20-1 with TRBJ2-7; D is perhaps TRBD2 (7 bases). This TCR came from a young man in good health. The sample was blood. The CDR3 here is CSARDGRGGSYEQYF. CDR3 DNA sequence: TGCAGTGCTAGAGATGGGAGGGGGGGAAGCTACGAGCAGTACTTC.